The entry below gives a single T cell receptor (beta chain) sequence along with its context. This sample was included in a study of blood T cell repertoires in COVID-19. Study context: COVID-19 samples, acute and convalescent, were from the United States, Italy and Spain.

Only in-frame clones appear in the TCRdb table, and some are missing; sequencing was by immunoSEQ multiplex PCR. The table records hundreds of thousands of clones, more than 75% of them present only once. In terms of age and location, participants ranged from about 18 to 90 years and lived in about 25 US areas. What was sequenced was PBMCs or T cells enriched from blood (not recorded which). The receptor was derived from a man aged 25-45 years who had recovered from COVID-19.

As DNA, the CDR3 is TGTGCCAGCAGCCCCCCTTCCGGGAGAGTGAATGAAAAACTGTTTTTT. It yields the protein CASSPPSGRVNEKLFF. J is TRBJ1-4 and V is TRBV7-9; D unresolved. CDR1 and CDR2 (germline): SEHNR, FQNEAQ (reference sequence). The V and J ends lost 5 bases and 5 bases respectively, with 18 bases between them. The CDR3 is 16 residues long.